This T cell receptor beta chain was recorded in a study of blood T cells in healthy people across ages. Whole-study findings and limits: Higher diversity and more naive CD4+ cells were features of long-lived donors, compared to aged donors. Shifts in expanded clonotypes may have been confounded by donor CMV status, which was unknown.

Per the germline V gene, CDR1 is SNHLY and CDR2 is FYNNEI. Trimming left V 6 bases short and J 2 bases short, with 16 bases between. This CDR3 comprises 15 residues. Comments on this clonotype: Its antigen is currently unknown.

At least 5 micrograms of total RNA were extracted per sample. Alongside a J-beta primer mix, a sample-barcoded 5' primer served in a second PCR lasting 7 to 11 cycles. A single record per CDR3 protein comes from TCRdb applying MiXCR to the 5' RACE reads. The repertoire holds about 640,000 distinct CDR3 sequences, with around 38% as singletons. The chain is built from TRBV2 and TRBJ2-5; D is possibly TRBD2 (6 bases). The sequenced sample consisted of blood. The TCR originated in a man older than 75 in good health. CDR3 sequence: CASSDEEGPQETQYF. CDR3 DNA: TGTGCCAGCAGCGATGAGGAGGGACCACAAGAGACCCAGTACTTC.